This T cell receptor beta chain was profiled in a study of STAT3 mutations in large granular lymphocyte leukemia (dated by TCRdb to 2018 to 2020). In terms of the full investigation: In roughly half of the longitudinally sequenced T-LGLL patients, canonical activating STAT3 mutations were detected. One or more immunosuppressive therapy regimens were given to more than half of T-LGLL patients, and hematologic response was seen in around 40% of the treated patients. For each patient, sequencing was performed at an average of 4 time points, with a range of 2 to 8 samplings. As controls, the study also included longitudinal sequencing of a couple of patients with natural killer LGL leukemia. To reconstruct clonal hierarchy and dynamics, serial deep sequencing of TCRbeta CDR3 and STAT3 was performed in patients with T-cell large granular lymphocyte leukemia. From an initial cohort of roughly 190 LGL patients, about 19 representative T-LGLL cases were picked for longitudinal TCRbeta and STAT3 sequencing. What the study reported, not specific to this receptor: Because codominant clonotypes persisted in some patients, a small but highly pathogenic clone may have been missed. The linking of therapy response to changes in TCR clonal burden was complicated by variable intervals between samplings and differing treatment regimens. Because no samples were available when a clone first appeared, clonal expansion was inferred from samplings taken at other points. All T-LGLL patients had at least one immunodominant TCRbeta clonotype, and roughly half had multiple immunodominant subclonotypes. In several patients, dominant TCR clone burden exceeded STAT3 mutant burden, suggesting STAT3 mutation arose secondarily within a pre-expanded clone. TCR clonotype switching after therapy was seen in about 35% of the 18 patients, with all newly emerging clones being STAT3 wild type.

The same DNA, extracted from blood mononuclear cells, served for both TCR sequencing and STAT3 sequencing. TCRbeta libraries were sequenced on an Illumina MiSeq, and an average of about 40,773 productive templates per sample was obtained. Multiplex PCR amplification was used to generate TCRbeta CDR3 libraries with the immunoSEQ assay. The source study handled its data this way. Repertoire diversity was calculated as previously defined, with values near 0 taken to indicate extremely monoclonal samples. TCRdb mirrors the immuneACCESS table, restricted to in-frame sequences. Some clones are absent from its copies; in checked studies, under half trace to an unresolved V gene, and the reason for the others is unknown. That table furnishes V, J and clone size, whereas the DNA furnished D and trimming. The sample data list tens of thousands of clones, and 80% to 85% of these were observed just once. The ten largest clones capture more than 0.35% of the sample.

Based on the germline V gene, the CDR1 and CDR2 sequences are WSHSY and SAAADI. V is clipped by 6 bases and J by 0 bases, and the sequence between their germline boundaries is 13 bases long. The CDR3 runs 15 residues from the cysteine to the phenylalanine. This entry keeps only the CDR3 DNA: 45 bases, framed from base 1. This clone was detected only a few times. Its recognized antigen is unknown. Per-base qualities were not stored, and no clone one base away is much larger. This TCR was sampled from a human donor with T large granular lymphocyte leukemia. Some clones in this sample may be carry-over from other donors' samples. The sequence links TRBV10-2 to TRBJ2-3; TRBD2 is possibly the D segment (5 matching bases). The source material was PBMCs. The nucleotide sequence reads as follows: TGCGCCAGCAGCCACCTAGCAGCTAGCACAGATACGCAGTATTTT. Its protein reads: CASSHLAASTDTQYF.